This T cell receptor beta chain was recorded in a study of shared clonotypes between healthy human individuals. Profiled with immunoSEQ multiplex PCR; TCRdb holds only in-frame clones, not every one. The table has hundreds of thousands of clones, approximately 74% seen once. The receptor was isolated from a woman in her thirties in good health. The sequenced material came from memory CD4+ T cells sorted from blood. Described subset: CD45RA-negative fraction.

The CDR3 region is CASRPTTGGKYGYTF. DNA of the CDR3: TGTGCCAGCAGACCCACGACAGGGGGGAAATATGGCTACACCTTC. V is TRBV28 and J is TRBJ1-2, with 9 bases fitting TRBD1. V shed 6 bases and J 5 bases; nucleotides not matched to a gene: 10. The germline CDR1 and CDR2 sequences are MDHEN and SYDVKM. This CDR3 contains 15 residues.